This passage covers 22 T cell receptor beta chains from one sample sequenced in a study of molecular identifiers for immune sequencing clone quantification. Using its own MiXCR run on the PCR reads, TCRdb lists one record per CDR3 protein. This table holds about 510,000 distinct CDR3 sequences, roughly 23% found once. The sequenced sample was naive CD8+ T cells from blood, with Jurkat cell RNA spiked in. Subset in this sample: FACS-sorted CD8+CD4-CCR7+CD45RA+ naive T cells. Receptor source: a human donor in good health. Some libraries in this study had Jurkat cell RNA spiked in.

On this clonotype itself: This may be a read error: a much more frequent sequence differs by one nucleotide. The CDR3: CASGEIRAGENYGYTF. CDR3 DNA sequence: TGTGCCAGCGGTGAAATTAGGGCAGGGGAGAACTATGGCTACACCTTC. This chain uses TRBV2 with TRBJ1-2, with D perhaps TRBD1 (6 bases). This CDR3 region has 16 residues. The germline CDR1 and CDR2 sequences are SNHLY and FYNNEI.

This clonotype was recorded many times. The chain is built from TRBV29-1 and TRBJ1-2, with TRBD1 identical over 8 bases. This CDR3 is built from 13 residues. J was trimmed by 4 bases and V by 3 bases; bases with no gene match: 4. Germline V gene sequence: CDR1 SQVTM, CDR2 ANQGSEA. The CDR3 reads CSVDRGQGYGYTF. The CDR3 DNA reads TGCAGCGTTGACAGGGGGCAAGGCTATGGCTACACCTTC.

In its sample, this clonotype was seen a few times. The CDR3 loop is CASSYGITNTGELFF. CDR3 sequence (DNA): TGTGCCAGCAGTTACGGTATAACGAACACCGGGGAGCTGTTTTTT. The V call is TRBV6-5, the J call TRBJ2-2; D remains ambiguous. The CDR3 loop spans 15 amino acids. Germline values: CDR1 MNHEY, CDR2 SVGAGI. Trimming cost V 2 bases and J 0 bases, with 7 bases left between them.

This clonotype was seen many times. The chain couples TRBV7-2 to TRBJ2-3; 7 bases fit TRBD2. Looked up from germline, CDR1 is SGHTA and CDR2 is FQGNSA. V was pared by 2 bases and J by 4 bases, with 6 bases of the junction left unmatched. The CDR3 runs 15 residues. The CDR3 sequence: CASSLMAGVSDTQYF. Here the CDR3 DNA reads TGTGCCAGCAGCTTAATGGCGGGAGTCTCAGATACGCAGTATTTT.

There are a few counts of this clonotype. The rearrangement links TRBV7-9 to TRBJ2-3; the match to TRBD2 covers 15 bases. V was clipped by 1 base and J by 2 bases; unmatched bases: 7. CDR3 size: 19 residues. The germline CDR1 and CDR2 sequences are SEHNR and FQNEAQ (reference sequence). The CDR3 nucleotides are TGTGCCAGCAGCTTAGGGGGACTAGCGGGGGGACTTACCACAGATACGCAGTATTTT. Translating it yields CASSLGGLAGGLTTDTQYF.

To note about this clonotype: At one of its ends the junction is not consistent with the germline gene, which may arise from a read error. The chain couples TRBV7-9 to TRBJ1-4, with D maybe TRBD1 (6 bases). The CDR3 covers 14 residues. CDR1 and CDR2 from the germline V gene are SEHNR and FQNEAQ (reference sequence). CDR3 sequence: CASSAQGYNEKPFF. CDR3 DNA sequence: TGTGCCAGCAGCGCACAGGGTTATAATGAAAAACCGTTTTTT.

The chain recombines TRBV19 with TRBJ2-2, with no clear D. The CDR3 is made up of 14 amino acids. V was clipped by 1 base and J by 3 bases, with 6 bases between them. Germline CDR1 LNHDA, CDR2 SQIVND (reference sequence). The CDR3 DNA follows: TGTGCCAGTAGTATAGGGGCCTACACCGGGGAGCTGTTTTTT. This gives the protein CASSIGAYTGELFF.

This clonotype was recorded many times. The V and J genes are TRBV4-3 and TRBJ2-7, with D possibly being TRBD1 (5 bases). The ends were cut back, 0 bases at V and 1 base at J, with 13 bases in the middle. In germline, CDR1 is LGHNA, CDR2 YSLEER. The CDR3 loop spans 16 amino acids. CDR3 coding DNA: TGCGCCAGCAGCCAAGACCGGACACCGCTTTCCTACGAGCAGTACTTC. It codes for CASSQDRTPLSYEQYF.

The V call is TRBV20-1, the J call TRBJ1-1; D might be TRBD1 (5 bases). Germline loops: CDR1 DFQATT, CDR2 SNEGSKA (reference sequence). V shed 1 base and J shed 3 bases, with 9 bases lying between them. The CDR3 consists of 13 residues. The CDR3 spells CSARAAGYTEAFF. As DNA, the CDR3 is TGCAGTGCTAGAGCGGCAGGGTACACTGAAGCTTTCTTT.

This sequence joins TRBV30 and TRBJ2-3; D may match TRBD1 or TRBD2 (5 bases each). The CDR3 runs to 12 residues. V was shortened by 3 bases and J by 2 bases, with 6 bases between the two germline ends. Per the germline V gene, CDR1 is GTSNPN and CDR2 is SVGIG (reference sequence). The CDR3 sequence: CAWRGDTDTQYF. The DNA of the CDR3 is TGTGCCTGGAGGGGGGACACAGATACGCAGTATTTT.

This clonotype has a count of ten or more. The chain links TRBV5-1 to TRBJ2-5; tentatively, D is TRBD1 (6 bases). Germline lookup yields CDR1 SGHRS and CDR2 YFSETQ. Trimming took off 4 bases at V and 0 bases at J, with 10 bases between the two ends. CDR3 length equals 14 residues. CDR3 bases: TGCGCCAGCAGCACCGGGACAAACCAAGAGACCCAGTACTTC. Its translation is CASSTGTNQETQYF.

This clonotype showed up just a few times. The chain is built from TRBV4-1 and TRBJ2-7; 7 bases match TRBD2. CDR1 is MGHRA and CDR2 is YSYEKL in the germline V gene. CDR3 length: 15 amino acids. Trimming took 4 bases from V and 0 from J; bases not matched to a gene: 6. This chain's CDR3 is CASSLTGTNSYEQYF. The DNA for the CDR3 is TGCGCCAGCAGCCTGACCGGGACTAACTCCTACGAGCAGTACTTC.

This chain joins TRBV6-1 and TRBJ1-4; D is ambiguous. The CDR3 totals 17 residues. V was shortened by 0 bases and J by 8 bases, with 19 bases between the two germline ends. The germline CDR1 and CDR2 sequences are MNHNS and SASEGT. CDR3 sequence reads: CASSEALLHGPREKLFF. CDR3 coding DNA: TGTGCCAGCAGTGAAGCGCTTCTGCACGGGCCCCGAGAAAAACTGTTTTTT.

This rearrangement joins TRBV27 to TRBJ2-3, with 9 bases lining up with TRBD2. The CDR3 loop spans 15 amino acids. Germline CDR1 is MNHEY and CDR2 is SMNVEV (reference sequence). V shed 5 bases, J shed 2 bases, and the junction held 5 bases outside the gene matches. As DNA, the CDR3 is TGTGCCAGCAGTCCCCGACTAGCGGTCACAGATACGCAGTATTTT. The encoded protein is CASSPRLAVTDTQYF.

Ten or more counts support this clonotype. The V and J genes are TRBV29-1 and TRBJ1-4; possibly TRBD1 for D (6 bases). Trimming left V 4 bases short and J 11 bases short, with 14 bases between. Per germline, CDR1 SQVTM and CDR2 ANQGSEA. This CDR3 has 12 residues. CDR3 in DNA: TGCAGCGTTGTGGTTCAAGGGGGGAAACTGTTTTTT. Translating gives CSVVVQGGKLFF.

The V call is TRBV3-1, the J call TRBJ1-6, with D uncertain. The V gene lost 6 bases and the J gene lost 8 bases, with 23 bases spanning the gap. Germline assignment: CDR1 LGHDT and CDR2 YNNKEL (reference sequence). This CDR3 region has 17 residues. Here the CDR3 reads CASSTSEVAIYDSPLHF. The DNA of the CDR3 is TGTGCCAGCAGTACCTCAGAGGTGGCAATATACGATTCACCCCTCCACTTT.

The DNA of the CDR3 is TGTGCCAGCTCGGCAGGGGACACAGCCAAAAACATTCAGTACTTC. This gives the protein CASSAGDTAKNIQYF. This rearrangement joins TRBV11-3 to TRBJ2-4, with a tentative D call TRBD1 (6 bases). V was pared by 8 bases and J by 0 bases, with 14 bases between. Per germline, CDR1 SGHNT and CDR2 YENEEA. This CDR3 contains 15 residues. The full variable domain, with the rest looked up from reference TRBV11-3 and TRBJ2-4, is EAGVVQSPRYKIIEKKQPVAFWCNPISGHNTLYWYLQNLGQGPELLIRYENEEAVDDSQLPKDRFSAERLKGVDSTLKIQPAELGDSAVYLCASSAGDTAKNIQYFGAGTRLSVL.

Ten or more counts support this clonotype. J is TRBJ1-1 and V is TRBV29-1; D call uncertain. CDR1 and CDR2 (germline): SQVTM, ANQGSEA. There are 12 residues in the CDR3. Trimming removed 4 bases from V and 2 bases from J, with 8 bases in between. For the CDR3, the DNA is TGCAGCGTTGTCGCGGGAAACACTGAAGCTTTCTTT. It translates to CSVVAGNTEAFF.

This clonotype was counted at least ten times. The chain combines TRBV4-2 with TRBJ2-7; D is undetermined. Trimming shortened V by 2 bases and J by 2 bases, and 7 bases separated the two germline ends. Germline CDR1 and CDR2: LGHNA and YNFKEQ. The CDR3 is made up of 13 amino acids. This CDR3 is CASSQYLAYEQYF. The CDR3 DNA is TGTGCCAGCAGCCAATATCTGGCCTACGAGCAGTACTTC.

This clonotype showed up many times. V is TRBV5-6 and J is TRBJ2-4; 10 nucleotides agree with TRBD2. Germline CDR1 is SGHDT and CDR2 is YYEEEE. The CDR3 covers 17 residues. The trim removed 7 bases at V and 3 bases at J, leaving 13 bases unmatched. CDR3 amino acids: CASRKLAGAPVKNIQYF. The DNA for the CDR3 is TGTGCCAGCCGTAAGCTAGCGGGAGCCCCGGTCAAAAACATTCAGTACTTC.

This clonotype was counted ten times or more. The chain recombines TRBV7-9 with TRBJ2-5; the D is unclear. The germline V and J ends were trimmed by 8 bases and 5 bases, with 12 bases remaining between them. The CDR3 has 12 residues. Germline V gene sequence: CDR1 SEHNR, CDR2 FQNEAQ (reference sequence). The CDR3 sequence is CASSKGGETQYF. The CDR3 DNA is TGTGCCAGCTCCAAGGGTGGGGAGACCCAGTACTTC.

This clonotype was observed a handful of times. The chain recombines TRBV24-1 with TRBJ2-7; D assignment may be TRBD1 or TRBD2 (5 bases each). Trimming removed 3 bases from V and 2 bases from J, with 16 bases in between. CDR1 and CDR2 (germline): KGHDR, SFDVKD. The CDR3 length is 16 residues. The CDR3 spells CATSDPRDPQTYEQYF. DNA of the CDR3: TGTGCCACCAGTGATCCACGGGACCCTCAAACCTACGAGCAGTACTTC.